Shown below are 29 T cell receptor beta chains from a single sample sequenced in a study of T cell responses to AZD1222 COVID-19 vaccine. Using immunoSEQ multiplex PCR, the repertoire was profiled, and TCRdb retains in-frame clones only, with some absent. The sample records more than 140,000 clones, more than 70% being singletons. The material sequenced was peripheral blood, taken on day 0 of MenACWY control vaccination. The receptors were gathered from an adult in good health.

The chain links TRBV7-9 to TRBJ1-6, with D possibly TRBD1 on 5 matching bases. This CDR3 contains 15 residues. CDR1 is SEHNR and CDR2 is FQNEAQ in the germline V gene (reference sequence). V lost 3 bases to trimming and J lost 15 bases, with 21 bases between them. The CDR3 loop is CASSLTAGGDSYLHF. For the CDR3, the DNA is TGTGCCAGCAGCTTGACCGCCGGGGGGGATTCTTACCTCCACTTT.

CDR3 protein: CAWKQGAAYEQYF. CDR3 coding DNA: TGTGCCTGGAAACAGGGGGCGGCCTACGAGCAGTACTTC. The rearrangement uses TRBV30 and TRBJ2-7; 9 bases match TRBD1. J gave up 2 bases and V 4 bases, and 3 bases lay outside the gene matches. The CDR3 has 13 amino acids. CDR1 GTSNPN and CDR2 SVGIG come from the germline V gene (reference sequence).

CDR3 amino acids: CASSLGLAGGPRAYEQYF. CDR3 nucleotides: TGTGCCAGCAGTTTAGGACTAGCGGGAGGGCCTAGGGCCTACGAGCAGTACTTC. The chain has TRBV28 and TRBJ2-7; TRBD2 matches at 15 bases. Germline trimming cut 2 bases from V and 2 bases from J; bases unmatched to any gene: 7. CDR3 length: 18 residues. In germline, CDR1 is MDHEN, CDR2 SYDVKM.

The chain couples TRBV7-2 to TRBJ1-1; the D is unclear. The germline V gene has CDR1 SGHTA and CDR2 FQGNSA. There are 12 residues in the CDR3. The V end lost 2 bases, the J end lost 7 bases, and 8 bases lay between the germline ends. CDR3 protein: CASSLLIGEAFF. The CDR3 DNA reads as TGTGCCAGCAGCTTATTAATAGGTGAAGCTTTCTTT.

The V call is TRBV5-5, the J call TRBJ2-7; 8 bases match TRBD1. Germline V gene lookup returns CDR1 SGHKS and CDR2 YYEKEE (reference sequence). The CDR3 runs 15 residues. V dropped 4 bases and J dropped 1; count of bases not matched to a gene: 7. CDR3 DNA sequence: TGTGCCAGCAGCACCCAAAGGACAGGGTCCTACGAGCAGTACTTC. Translating it yields CASSTQRTGSYEQYF.

The chain links TRBV5-4 to TRBJ1-4, with a weak D call TRBD1 (6 bases). Trimming cost V 0 bases and J 12 bases, with 18 bases left between them. CDR3 size: 15 residues. Per germline, CDR1 SGHNT and CDR2 YYREEE (reference sequence). The CDR3 coding sequence is TGTGCCAGCAGCTTGGAGACAGGAGATCCTTATGAACTGTTTTTT. Translation: CASSLETGDPYELFF.

V usage is TRBV12-3 or TRBV12-4 and J usage is TRBJ2-2; D not resolved. CDR3 length: 12 residues. V lost 4 bases and J lost 6, with 6 bases in between. DNA for the CDR3: TGTGCCAGCAGTTCGGTGGCCGGGGAGCTGTTTTTT. Translating it yields CASSSVAGELFF.

This rearrangement joins TRBV27 to TRBJ1-5; D gene ambiguous. V dropped 2 bases and J dropped 6 bases, with 8 bases sitting between them. Germline V gene lookup returns CDR1 MNHEY and CDR2 SMNVEV (reference sequence). The CDR3 runs to 13 residues. CDR3 loop: CASSLEQSQPQHF. As DNA, the CDR3 is TGTGCCAGCAGTTTAGAACAGAGTCAGCCCCAGCATTTT.

CDR3 amino acids: CASSQRTGLSDGYTF. The CDR3 DNA reads TGCGCCAGCAGCCAAAGGACAGGGTTAAGTGATGGCTACACCTTC. The chain has TRBV4-3 and TRBJ1-2; 8 bases fit TRBD1. There are 15 residues in the CDR3. The ends lost 2 bases at V and 6 bases at J; junction bases unmatched: 8. The V gene's germline CDR1 is LGHNA and CDR2 YSLEER.

The genes are TRBV28 and TRBJ2-5, with no clear D. V lost 2 bases, J lost 3 bases, and 10 bases lay in between. The CDR3 contains 14 residues. Germline CDR1 is MDHEN and CDR2 is SYDVKM. The CDR3 protein is CASSLGLGKETQYF. Here the CDR3 DNA reads TGTGCCAGCAGTTTAGGTTTGGGAAAAGAGACCCAGTACTTC.

The chain carries TRBV29-1 and TRBJ2-7; a possible D gene is TRBD2 (6 bases). Germline V gene sequence: CDR1 SQVTM, CDR2 ANQGSEA. V shed 0 bases and J shed 4 bases, with 7 bases lying between them. The CDR3 has 12 amino acids. CDR3 nucleotide sequence: TGCAGCGTTGAAGATGGAGGGTACGAGCAGTACTTC. Amino acids: CSVEDGGYEQYF.

This chain links TRBV9 with TRBJ1-3, with D possibly being TRBD1 (6 bases). The CDR3 totals 17 residues. The V gene lost 3 bases and the J gene lost 2 bases, with 18 bases spanning the gap. Germline-derived CDR1 and CDR2 are SGDLS and YYNGEE. The CDR3 nucleotides read TGTGCCAGCAGCGCCACCTCTTTTTCAGGGGCTGGAAACACCATATATTTT. Protein product: CASSATSFSGAGNTIYF.

The genes are TRBV4-2 and TRBJ1-1; no clear D gene. CDR1 LGHNA and CDR2 YNFKEQ come from the germline V gene. The CDR3 is 14 residues long. V shed 4 bases and J shed 1 base, with 10 bases lying between them. CDR3 nucleotides: TGTGCCAGCAGCCCACGGATTTCGAACACTGAAGCTTTCTTT. It specifies CASSPRISNTEAFF.

V usage is TRBV11-3 and J usage is TRBJ1-2; D unresolved. Trimming removed 0 bases at V and 0 bases at J, with 11 bases between. Germline V CDR1 and CDR2: SGHNT, YENEEA. This CDR3 is built from 16 residues. CDR3 sequence (DNA): TGTGCCAGCAGCTTAGAAGGGCGGAACGCTAACTATGGCTACACCTTC. This gives the protein CASSLEGRNANYGYTF.

CDR3 region: CASSYSILQPQHF. The CDR3, as DNA: TGTGCCAGCAGTTACTCAATCCTTCAGCCCCAGCATTTT. The chain combines TRBV6-5 with TRBJ1-5; no firm D call. CDR3 length: 13 residues. Looked up from germline, CDR1 is MNHEY and CDR2 is SVGAGI. Trimming cost V 0 bases and J 6 bases, with 6 bases left between them.

The rearrangement uses TRBV9 and TRBJ2-3, with D possibly TRBD2 on 6 matching bases. There are 16 residues in the CDR3. Germline lookup yields CDR1 SGDLS and CDR2 YYNGEE. The V end lost 0 bases, the J end lost 1 base, and 12 bases lay between the germline ends. CDR3 nucleotide sequence: TGTGCCAGCAGCGTAGCGGGGGTGATCGGCACAGATACGCAGTATTTT. It codes for CASSVAGVIGTDTQYF.

The DNA for the CDR3 is TGTGCCAGCAATCAGGGGAAGAACACTGAAGCTTTCTTT. Protein product: CASNQGKNTEAFF. V gene TRBV12-3 or TRBV12-4 combines with J gene TRBJ1-1, with TRBD1 as a possible D gene (6 bases). The CDR3 totals 13 residues. V dropped 7 bases and J dropped 1 base, with 10 bases sitting between them.

This clone has only one observation. V usage is TRBV28 and J usage is TRBJ2-7, with 7 positions matching TRBD1. With 2 bases clipped from V and 7 bases from J, the junction kept 8 bases outside the gene matches. The CDR3 is made up of 14 amino acids. Germline-derived CDR1 and CDR2 are MDHEN and SYDVKM. The CDR3 loop is CASSLGTATKEQYF. Written as DNA, the CDR3 is TGTGCCAGCAGTTTAGGGACAGCGACTAAAGAGCAGTACTTC.

V and J are TRBV19 and TRBJ1-1, with D possibly matching TRBD1 (6 bases). Germline lookup yields CDR1 LNHDA and CDR2 SQIVND (reference sequence). The CDR3 covers 15 residues. The V end lost 1 base, the J end lost 1 base, and 10 bases lay between the germline ends. The CDR3 region is CASSIGGTRNTEAFF. The CDR3, as DNA: TGTGCCAGTAGTATAGGCGGGACACGGAACACTGAAGCTTTCTTT.

J is TRBJ1-6 and V is TRBV9; TRBD1 agrees at 8 bases. Germline V gene data show CDR1 as SGDLS and CDR2 as YYNGEE. This CDR3 contains 20 residues. V lost 4 bases and J lost 2; bases outside the gene matches: 17. The CDR3 is CASSHRPEDRASTYNSPLHF. DNA for the CDR3: TGTGCCAGCAGCCATAGACCCGAGGACAGGGCTTCAACCTATAATTCACCCCTCCACTTT.

The chain combines TRBV5-1 with TRBJ1-4; D call uncertain. Per the germline V gene, CDR1 is SGHRS and CDR2 is YFSETQ. V lost 7 bases to trimming and J lost 4 bases, with 20 bases between them. This CDR3 contains 16 residues. This CDR3 is CASQYSPTADNEKLFF. The DNA of the CDR3 is TGCGCCAGCCAGTATTCCCCGACTGCTGATAATGAAAAACTGTTTTTT.

The table lists this clone with a few counts. The chain recombines TRBV7-2 with TRBJ2-1; no firm D call. CDR3 length: 13 amino acids. Between the trimmed V and J ends, which lost 0 bases and 9 bases, there was a span of 9 bases. Germline V gives CDR1 SGHTA, CDR2 FQGNSA. In nucleotides, the CDR3 is TGTGCCAGCAGCTTAGCCCCGGCTGGTGAGCAGTTCTTC. Amino acid sequence: CASSLAPAGEQFF.

The gene calls are TRBV16 and TRBJ2-1; D is perhaps TRBD2 (6 bases). The germline gives CDR1 KGHSY, CDR2 FQNENV. Trimming removed 3 bases at V and 0 bases at J, with 9 bases between. This CDR3 is 15 amino acids long. The DNA of the CDR3 is TGTGCCAGCAGCCAGGGCGGGAACTCCTACAATGAGCAGTTCTTC. Protein product: CASSQGGNSYNEQFF. The full variable domain, with the rest looked up from reference TRBV16 and TRBJ2-1, is GEEVAQTPKHLVRGEGQKAKLYCAPIKGHSYVFWYQQVLKNEFKFLISFQNENVFDETGMPKERFSAKCLPNSPCSLEIQATKLEDSAVYFCASSQGGNSYNEQFFGPGTRLTVL.

This sequence joins TRBV7-9 and TRBJ2-2; TRBD1 matches 8 bases. The CDR3 contains 17 residues. Germline loops: CDR1 SEHNR, CDR2 FQNEAQ (reference sequence). Unmatched junction bases numbered 11, after V lost 5 bases and J lost 3 bases. In DNA, the CDR3 is TGTGCCAGCAGCCCAAGGAAGGCAGGGGGCGACACCGGGGAGCTGTTTTTT. It specifies CASSPRKAGGDTGELFF. Combining the CDR3 with reference TRBV7-9 and TRBJ2-2 gives the whole variable domain DTGVSQNPRHKITKRGQNVTFRCDPISEHNRLYWYRQTLGQGPEFLTYFQNEAQLEKSRLLSDRFSAERPKGSFSTLEIQRTEQGDSAMYLCASSPRKAGGDTGELFFGEGSRLTVL.

The chain couples TRBV28 to TRBJ2-7; 7 bases map to TRBD1. Per germline, CDR1 MDHEN and CDR2 SYDVKM. This CDR3 spans 14 amino acids. V was clipped by 6 bases and J by 6 bases; unmatched bases: 11. The CDR3 loop is CASRGVTGVSEQYF. The CDR3 DNA is TGTGCCAGCAGGGGCGTCACAGGGGTTAGCGAGCAGTACTTC. Together with reference TRBV28 and TRBJ2-7, the CDR3 gives the full variable domain: DVKVTQSSRYLVKRTGEKVFLECVQDMDHENMFWYRQDPGLGLRLIYFSYDVKMKEKGDIPEGYSVSREKKERFSLILESASTNQTSMYLCASRGVTGVSEQYFGPGTRLTVT.

A single count supports this clone. The chain employs TRBV30 and TRBJ1-5; weak D call: TRBD1 (5 bases). The length of the CDR3 is 14 residues. V was cut by 0 bases and J by 7 bases, with 13 bases left in between. The germline gives CDR1 GTSNPN, CDR2 SVGIG (reference sequence). Written as DNA, the CDR3 is TGTGCCTGGAGTGTAAGGGGTGAGGGCCAGCCCCAGCATTTT. Translated: CAWSVRGEGQPQHF.

The CDR3 coding sequence is TGTGCCACCAGTGGGGGAGCCAGGTGGCTCGTATCTCGGAACACCATATATTTT. It codes for CATSGGARWLVSRNTIYF. The chain employs TRBV24-1 and TRBJ1-3; D remains unclear. The CDR3 has 18 residues. Germline V gene data show CDR1 as KGHDR and CDR2 as SFDVKD. The V end was cut by 5 bases, the J end by 7 bases, with 26 bases between.

The chain couples TRBV6-6 to TRBJ2-1; 10 nucleotides agree with TRBD2. Trimming removed 5 bases from V and 0 bases from J; junction bases left unmatched: 13. This CDR3 is 19 amino acids long. The V gene's germline CDR1 is MNHNY and CDR2 SVGAGI (reference sequence). CDR3 region: CASSPAGASGSSSYNEQFF. In DNA, the CDR3 is TGTGCCAGCAGTCCTGCCGGGGCTAGCGGGAGCAGCTCCTACAATGAGCAGTTCTTC.

The chain uses TRBV6-5 and TRBJ1-3; unclear D gene. This CDR3 is built from 16 residues. Between the trimmed V and J ends, which lost 4 bases and 0 bases, there was a span of 13 bases. CDR1 is MNHEY, CDR2 SVGAGI, per germline. This CDR3 is CASSWAGLNSGNTIYF. The CDR3 DNA follows: TGTGCCAGCAGTTGGGCCGGACTGAACTCTGGAAACACCATATATTTT.